In its sample, the clone carrying this T cell receptor beta chain was seen many times. Patients chosen for sequencing had shown CD8+CD57+ cell expansion by flow cytometry. All participating patients were living with severe acquired aplastic anemia. TCR beta VDJ and CDR3 profiling used genomic DNA as template. One entry per CDR3 protein results from TCRdb running MiXCR on the reads. The table records roughly 240,000 distinct CDR3 sequences, around half of them present only once. The data belong to a study of CD8+CD57+ T cells in acquired aplastic anemia. V lost 1 base and J lost 3, with 12 bases in between. The CDR3 length is 15 residues.

The chain uses TRBV12-3 or TRBV12-4 and TRBJ2-5, with D unclear. The origin of this receptor is a human donor with aplastic anemia. Sequencing input: sorted CD4+, CD8+, or CD8+CD57+ T cells (not recorded which) from PBMCs. The CDR3 is CASSLDNQLEETQYF. As DNA, the CDR3 is TGTGCCAGCAGTTTAGATAACCAGCTGGAAGAGACCCAGTACTTC.